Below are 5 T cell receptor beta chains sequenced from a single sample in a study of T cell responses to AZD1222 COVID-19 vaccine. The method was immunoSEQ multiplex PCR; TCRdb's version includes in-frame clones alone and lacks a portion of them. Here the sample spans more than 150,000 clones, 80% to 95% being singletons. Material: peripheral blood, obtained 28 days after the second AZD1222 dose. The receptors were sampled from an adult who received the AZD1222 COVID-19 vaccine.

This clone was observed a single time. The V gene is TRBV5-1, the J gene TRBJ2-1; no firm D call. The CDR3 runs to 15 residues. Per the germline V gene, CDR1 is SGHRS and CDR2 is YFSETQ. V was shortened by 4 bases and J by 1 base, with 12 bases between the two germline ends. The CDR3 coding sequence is TGCGCCAGCAGCGAACAGATTTTTTCCTACAATGAGCAGTTCTTC. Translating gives CASSEQIFSYNEQFF.

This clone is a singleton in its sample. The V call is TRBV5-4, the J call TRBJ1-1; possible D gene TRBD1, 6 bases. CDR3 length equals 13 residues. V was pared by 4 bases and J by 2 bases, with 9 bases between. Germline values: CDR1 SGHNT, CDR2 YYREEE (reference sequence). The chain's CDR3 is CASSGDTNTEAFF. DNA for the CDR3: TGTGCCAGCAGCGGGGACACCAACACTGAAGCTTTCTTT.

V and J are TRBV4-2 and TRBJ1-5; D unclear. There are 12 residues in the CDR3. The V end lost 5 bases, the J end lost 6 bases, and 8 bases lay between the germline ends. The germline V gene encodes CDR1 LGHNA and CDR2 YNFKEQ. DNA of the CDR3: TGTGCCAGCAGCTACACTGGTCAGCCCCAGCATTTT. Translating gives CASSYTGQPQHF.

CDR3 nucleotides: TGTGCCAGCAGAGGAGGACAGGTCAATCAGCCCCAGCATTTT. It encodes CASRGGQVNQPQHF. The chain has TRBV2 and TRBJ1-5; the match to TRBD1 covers 7 bases. This CDR3 is 14 amino acids long. Germline CDR1 reads SNHLY; CDR2 reads FYNNEI. Trimming removed 6 bases from V and 3 bases from J; junction bases left unmatched: 5.

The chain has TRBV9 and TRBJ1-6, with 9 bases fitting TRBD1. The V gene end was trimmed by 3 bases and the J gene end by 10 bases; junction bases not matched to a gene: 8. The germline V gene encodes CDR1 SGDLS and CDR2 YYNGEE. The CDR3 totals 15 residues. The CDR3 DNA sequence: TGTGCCAGCAGCGCGAACAGGGGGCAAGGATCACCCCTCCACTTT. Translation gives CASSANRGQGSPLHF.